Listed below are T cell receptor beta chains from one sample, sequenced in a study of tumor-infiltrating lymphocytes in oesophageal squamous cell carcinoma. TCRdb called the PCR reads again in MiXCR, with one record for every CDR3 protein. The table includes 20,000 to 25,000 distinct CDR3 sequences, 36% detected once. The sample was esophageal tumor tissue. Receptors originate from a male donor with esophageal squamous cell carcinoma. The CDR3 runs from the conserved cysteine through the conserved F or W. A D gene is named only where the DNA matches it firmly. A row's size may be missing; if present it is once, few, many or a size class.

CDR3 protein,CDR3 DNA,V gene,D gene,clone size,J gene
CASSNPGTGGTEAFF,TGTGCCAGCAGTAACCCCGGGACAGGGGGAACTGAAGCTTTCTTT,TRBV6-1,TRBD1,many,TRBJ1-1
CASRTGNWETEAFF,TGTGCCAGCAGGACCGGGAACTGGGAAACTGAAGCTTTCTTT,TRBV7-2,.,many,TRBJ1-1
CASSLGQQPNQPQHF,TGCGCCAGCAGCTTGGGACAGCAGCCTAATCAGCCCCAGCATTTT,TRBV5-1,.,many,TRBJ1-5
CASSSLESSYEQYF,TGTGCCAGCAGTTCGCTGGAGAGCTCCTACGAGCAGTACTTC,TRBV12-3/TRBV12-4,.,few,TRBJ2-7
CASSPRDSNQPQHF,TGTGCCAGCAGCCCCCGGGACAGCAATCAGCCCCAGCATTTT,TRBV7-2,.,medium-sized,TRBJ1-5
CSARGGGSYEQYF,TGCAGTGCTAGAGGAGGGGGTTCCTACGAGCAGTACTTC,TRBV20-1,.,few,TRBJ2-7
CASSFAGYYGYTF,TGTGCCAGCAGCTTTGCAGGGTACTATGGCTACACCTTC,TRBV7-2,.,medium-sized,TRBJ1-2
CASSLETSGSYEQYF,TGTGCCAGCAGCTTAGAAACTAGCGGGAGTTACGAGCAGTACTTC,TRBV7-9,TRBD2,medium-sized,TRBJ2-7
CASSSRTGAYEQYF,TGCGCCAGCAGCTCCCGGACAGGGGCCTACGAGCAGTACTTC,TRBV5-1,TRBD1,medium-sized,TRBJ2-7
CASSHFSGTSYEQYF,TGTGCCAGCAGCCATTTTAGCGGGACCTCCTACGAGCAGTACTTC,TRBV7-2,TRBD2,medium-sized,TRBJ2-7
CAISETGRARYGYTF,TGTGCCATCAGTGAGACGGGGAGGGCACGATATGGCTACACCTTC,TRBV10-3,.,many,TRBJ1-2
CASSFGGGRQETQYF,TGTGCCAGCAGTTTTGGAGGGGGCCGCCAAGAGACCCAGTACTTC,TRBV6-2/TRBV6-3,.,many,TRBJ2-5
CASSYTVGGETQYF,TGTGCCAGCAGTTACACAGTGGGGGGCGAGACCCAGTACTTC,TRBV7-3,.,many,TRBJ2-5
CASSLVSWVDTQYF,TGTGCCAGCAGCTTAGTTTCCTGGGTGGATACGCAGTATTTT,TRBV7-4,.,.,TRBJ2-3
CASSQGSEAFF,TGCGCCAGCAGCCAAGGCAGTGAAGCTTTCTTT,TRBV4-1,.,many,TRBJ1-1
CASKRTSGTTGPNEQYF,TGTGCCAGCAAAAGGACTAGCGGGACCACGGGACCTAACGAGCAGTACTTC,TRBV5-3,TRBD2,once,TRBJ2-7
CASSQGSRSPLHF,TGTGCCAGCAGCCAAGGCTCGCGATCACCCCTCCACTTT,TRBV4-2,.,few,TRBJ1-6
CATSADSRGRAPEQYF,TGTGCCACCAGTGCTGACTCGCGCGGGAGGGCCCCTGAGCAGTACTTC,TRBV24-1,TRBD2,.,TRBJ2-5
CASSLDLAGMSGELFF,TGTGCCAGCAGCTTAGACCTAGCGGGAATGTCCGGGGAGCTGTTTTTT,TRBV7-2,TRBD2,.,TRBJ2-2
CASSSRVQTYNEQFF,TGTGCCAGCAGCAGCAGGGTTCAAACCTACAATGAGCAGTTCTTC,TRBV6-1,.,once,TRBJ2-1
CASSQSTGTGNTGELYF,TGTGCCAGCAGCCAGTCCACCGGGACAGGTAACACCGGGGAGCTGTATTTT,TRBV4-2,TRBD1,.,TRBJ2-3
CASSLAGSMNTEAFF,TGTGCCAGCAGCTTAGCGGGCAGCATGAACACTGAAGCTTTCTTT,TRBV7-2,.,medium-sized,TRBJ1-1
CASSYSGTTHNSPLHF,TGTGCCAGCAGTTACTCGGGGACAACTCATAATTCACCCCTCCACTTT,TRBV6-6,.,.,TRBJ1-6
CASSLGLARYNEQYF,TGTGCCAGCAGTCTAGGACTAGCTCGTTACAATGAGCAGTACTTC,TRBV6-1,TRBD2,many,TRBJ2-7
CASSRTSGAIDTQYF,TGTGCCAGCAGCCGTACTAGCGGGGCCATTGATACGCAGTATTTT,TRBV7-2,TRBD2,.,TRBJ2-3
CASSYQGGVVVPGQVGDYTF,TGTGCCAGCAGTTATCAGGGGGGGGTAGTGGTCCCGGGGCAGGTTGGGGATTACACCTTC,TRBV12-3/TRBV12-4,TRBD1,.,TRBJ1-2
CATSDTGDSPFF,TGTGCCACCAGTGACACAGGGGATAGTCCGTTCTTC,TRBV24-1,TRBD1,many,TRBJ2-1
CASSSDAFNYGYTF,TGTGCCAGCAGCTCCGATGCCTTTAACTATGGCTACACCTTC,TRBV11-2,.,medium-sized,TRBJ1-2
CASSLAGYYSNQPQHF,TGTGCCAGCAGCTTGGCGGGGTATTATAGCAATCAGCCCCAGCATTTT,TRBV5-5,.,.,TRBJ1-5
CASSDTTDTQYF,TGTGCCAGCAGTGATACCACAGATACGCAGTATTTT,TRBV6-1,.,.,TRBJ2-3
CASSLLGLNEQFF,TGTGCCAGCAGCTTACTAGGGCTCAATGAGCAGTTCTTC,TRBV7-8,.,medium-sized,TRBJ2-1
CASSQHGTNLWLHLRF,.,TRBV7-9,.,many,TRBJ2-6
CSARDPGGVGDEQFF,TGCAGTGCTAGAGATCCCGGGGGGGTTGGCGATGAGCAGTTCTTC,TRBV20-1,TRBD2,many,TRBJ2-1
CASSLGRNTDTQYF,TGTGCCAGCAGTTTGGGCAGAAACACAGATACGCAGTATTTT,TRBV27,.,few,TRBJ2-3
CASSLVGGEAFF,TGTGCCAGCAGCTTAGTCGGGGGGGAAGCTTTCTTT,TRBV11-2,.,.,TRBJ1-1